The rows below give T cell receptor beta chains drawn from one sample of a study of T cell responses to AZD1222 COVID-19 vaccine. Generated by immunoSEQ multiplex PCR, the TCRdb table keeps only in-frame clones and is missing some. This table holds fewer than 100,000 clones, around nine tenths found once. The sequencing used peripheral blood, collected 28 days after the second AZD1222 dose. The receptor source for this set is an adult who received the AZD1222 COVID-19 vaccine. CDR3s include the opening cysteine and the closing phenylalanine or tryptophan. D genes are given only for firm matches. The listing skips clone size in some rows; elsewhere it reads once, few, many or a size class.

v_gene,j_gene,abundance,d_gene,CDR3aa,CDR3nt
TRBV19,TRBJ1-2,.,.,CASSGATGSYTF,TGTGCCAGTAGTGGGGCCACTGGGAGCTACACCTTC
TRBV19,TRBJ1-4,.,.,CASSTSSANEKLFF,TGTGCCAGTAGTACAAGTTCAGCTAATGAAAAACTGTTTTTT
TRBV2,TRBJ2-2,.,.,CASSRIEAGELFF,TGTGCCAGCAGTCGAATTGAAGCCGGGGAGCTGTTTTTT
TRBV20-1,TRBJ1-4,.,.,CSASVREKLFF,TGCAGTGCTAGTGTCCGGGAAAAACTGTTTTTT
TRBV27,TRBJ2-7,.,.,CASSPRRGYEQYF,TGTGCCAGCAGTCCTAGGAGGGGTTACGAGCAGTACTTC
TRBV6-2/TRBV6-3,TRBJ2-6,.,.,CASSPANRRSGANVLTF,TGTGCCAGCAGCCCCGCTAACCGCCGGTCTGGGGCCAACGTCCTGACTTTC
TRBV6-2/TRBV6-3,TRBJ1-5,.,.,CASSYWQDQPQHF,TGTGCCAGCAGTTATTGGCAGGATCAGCCCCAGCATTTT
TRBV21-1,TRBJ2-7,.,.,CASYCGRGGYEQYF,TGTGCCAGCTATTGTGGCAGGGGCGGATACGAGCAGTACTTC
TRBV5-1,TRBJ1-2,.,.,CASSLDSMNYGYTF,TGCGCCAGCAGCTTGGACAGCATGAACTATGGCTACACCTTC
TRBV7-9,TRBJ2-7,.,TRBD1,CASSSTGGDSYEQYF,TGTGCCAGCAGCAGTACAGGGGGCGACTCCTACGAGCAGTACTTC
TRBV11-2,TRBJ2-1,.,TRBD2,CASSPTSGSSYNEQFF,TGTGCCAGCAGCCCAACTAGCGGGAGCTCCTACAATGAGCAGTTCTTC
TRBV7-9,TRBJ1-6,once,.,CASSLYGSYNSPLHF,TGTGCCAGCAGCCTCTATGGCTCCTATAATTCACCCCTCCACTTT
TRBV24-1,TRBJ2-5,.,TRBD2,CATSDPGLARETQYF,TGTGCCACCAGTGACCCCGGACTAGCACGGGAGACCCAGTACTTC
TRBV18,TRBJ2-3,.,.,CASSPTATDTQYF,TGTGCCAGCTCACCAACGGCCACAGATACGCAGTATTTT
TRBV27,TRBJ2-2,.,.,CASSLFTRETNTGELFF,TGTGCCAGCAGTTTATTTACCCGCGAGACAAACACCGGGGAGCTGTTTTTT
TRBV4-2,TRBJ2-3,.,TRBD2,CASSQDVIAGRTDTQYF,TGTGCCAGCAGCCAAGATGTGATAGCGGGGCGCACAGATACGCAGTATTTT
TRBV18,TRBJ2-5,.,.,CASSPPPGLQETQYF,TGTGCCAGCTCACCACCTCCAGGCCTCCAAGAGACCCAGTACTTC
TRBV14,TRBJ1-2,.,TRBD1,CASSRRQGVYGYTF,TGTGCCAGCAGCCGGAGACAGGGCGTCTATGGCTACACCTTC
TRBV27,TRBJ2-7,once,TRBD1,CASSPSTGRSLEQYF,TGTGCCAGCAGTCCGTCGACAGGGCGCTCTCTCGAGCAGTACTTC
TRBV7-2,TRBJ1-1,.,.,CASSPPPGWTEAFF,TGTGCCAGCAGCCCACCCCCTGGGTGGACTGAAGCTTTCTTT
TRBV6-6,TRBJ1-6,few,TRBD1,CASSSSGTGGGSPLHF,TGTGCCAGCAGTAGTTCTGGGACAGGGGGGGGTTCACCCCTCCACTTT
TRBV15,TRBJ2-3,.,TRBD1,CATSRDRGQGRDTQYF,TGTGCCACCAGCAGAGACAGGGGACAGGGACGGGATACGCAGTATTTT
TRBV2,TRBJ1-1,.,.,CAATLQGNTEAFF,TGTGCTGCAACCCTCCAGGGTAACACTGAAGCTTTCTTT
TRBV19,TRBJ1-6,few,.,CASSLYRGDGDSPLHF,TGTGCCAGTAGCCTTTACCGTGGAGACGGGGATTCACCCCTCCACTTT
TRBV6-5,TRBJ1-1,.,TRBD1,CASRSPTGAHTEAFF,TGTGCCAGCAGAAGCCCCACAGGGGCCCACACTGAAGCTTTCTTT
TRBV18,TRBJ1-1,.,.,CASSQMNTEAFF,TGTGCCAGCTCGCAGATGAACACTGAAGCTTTCTTT